One sample yielded the 19 T cell receptor beta chains listed below, sequenced in a study of radiotherapy plus CTLA-4 blockade in lung cancer. Method: immunoSEQ multiplex PCR; TCRdb's copy keeps in-frame clones and lacks some. This sample has roughly 88,000 clones, with 80% to 90% found just once. The source material was peripheral blood, sampled from a patient treated with radiotherapy plus ipilimumab. The origin of the receptors is a human donor with non-small cell lung cancer who had stable disease on radiotherapy plus ipilimumab.

The CDR3 protein is CASSLGGSANEQFF. CDR3 DNA sequence: TGTGCCAGCAGCTTAGGCGGGAGTGCCAATGAGCAGTTCTTC. The J gene is TRBJ2-1, the V gene TRBV7-9, with TRBD2 matching 7 bases. Trimming removed 1 base from V and 6 bases from J; junction bases left unmatched: 3. The CDR3 totals 14 residues. CDR1 and CDR2 (germline): SEHNR, FQNEAQ (reference sequence).

CDR3 nucleotides: TGTGCCAGCAGTTCACCGGGACAGGGGGCGCGTGGTGGCTACACCTTC. Its translation is CASSSPGQGARGGYTF. V gene TRBV2 combines with J gene TRBJ1-2, with 12 bases aligning to TRBD1. J gave up 7 bases and V 5 bases, and 11 bases lay outside the gene matches. From germline, CDR1 is SNHLY and CDR2 FYNNEI. The CDR3 is made up of 16 amino acids.

V and J are TRBV2 and TRBJ2-1; no firm D call. The CDR3 loop spans 12 amino acids. Germline V lookup: CDR1 SNHLY, CDR2 FYNNEI. V was clipped by 1 base and J by 12 bases, with 10 bases between them. The CDR3 DNA is TGTGCCAGCAGTGAAGACGGGTTTGGGCAGTTCTTC. Protein product: CASSEDGFGQFF.

The gene calls are TRBV7-9 and TRBJ2-1, with 11 positions matching TRBD2. CDR3 length: 14 residues. The junction had 5 bases not matched to a gene; V was cut back by 8 bases and J by 5 bases. CDR1 and CDR2 from the germline V gene are SEHNR and FQNEAQ (reference sequence). The CDR3 coding sequence is TGTGCCAGCGGGCTAGCGGGAGGAAACAATGAGCAGTTCTTC. Translating gives CASGLAGGNNEQFF.

V is TRBV18 and J is TRBJ2-7; no reliable D call. CDR1 KGHSH and CDR2 LQKENI come from the germline V gene. This CDR3 region has 12 residues. Deletions cut 2 bases from V and 0 bases from J, with 2 bases between. Here the CDR3 DNA reads TGTGCCAGCTCACCAACCTCCTACGAGCAGTACTTC. Translated: CASSPTSYEQYF.

The chain couples TRBV28 to TRBJ1-5, with TRBD1 matching 8 bases. Trimming removed 5 bases from V and 7 bases from J; junction bases left unmatched: 13. The CDR3 length is 16 residues. Germline V gene sequence: CDR1 MDHEN, CDR2 SYDVKM. The CDR3 sequence: CASSNRTGGRGQPQHF. The CDR3 nucleotides read TGTGCCAGCAGTAACCGTACAGGGGGAAGAGGACAGCCCCAGCATTTT.

This rearrangement joins TRBV5-1 to TRBJ2-7; D possibly corresponds to TRBD2 (7 bases). This CDR3 has 15 amino acids. Between the trimmed V and J ends, which lost 0 bases and 2 bases, there was a span of 12 bases. Germline values: CDR1 SGHRS, CDR2 YFSETQ. CDR3 protein: CASSLAGGGAYEQYF. In DNA form, the CDR3 reads TGCGCCAGCAGCTTGGCCGGAGGGGGGGCCTACGAGCAGTACTTC.

The chain is built from TRBV10-2 and TRBJ2-5; D is unclear. V lost 4 bases, J lost 3 bases, and 21 bases lay in between. From germline, CDR1 is WSHSY and CDR2 SAAADI. The CDR3 is 17 amino acids. The CDR3 bases are TGCGCCAGCAGTGTCCCACGGAAGGGTATAGGAAAAGAGACCCAGTACTTC. This codes for CASSVPRKGIGKETQYF.

J is TRBJ1-4 and V is TRBV7-9; 8 positions match TRBD1. Per the germline V gene, CDR1 is SEHNR and CDR2 is FQNEAQ (reference sequence). The V gene end was trimmed by 11 bases and the J gene end by 7 bases; junction bases not matched to a gene: 6. The CDR3 has 12 amino acids. The CDR3 nucleotides are TGTGCCGGACAGGGCTTTGGTGAAAAACTGTTTTTT. The encoded protein is CAGQGFGEKLFF.

V gene TRBV28 combines with J gene TRBJ1-5; D is unresolved. The length of the CDR3 is 16 residues. Germline CDR1 and CDR2: MDHEN and SYDVKM. The V and J ends lost 2 bases and 0 bases respectively, with 11 bases between them. The CDR3 is CASSLIRAYSNQPQHF. The DNA of the CDR3 is TGTGCCAGCAGTTTAATCCGGGCCTATAGCAATCAGCCCCAGCATTTT.

The chain uses TRBV19 and TRBJ2-5; the match to TRBD1 covers 7 bases. Germline CDR1 reads LNHDA; CDR2 reads SQIVND (reference sequence). This CDR3 contains 15 residues. After removal of 5 bases from V and 0 bases from J, the junction contained 6 bases not matched to a gene. CDR3 protein: CASSLWTGDQETQYF. The DNA of the CDR3 is TGTGCCAGTAGTCTATGGACAGGCGACCAAGAGACCCAGTACTTC.

The chain combines TRBV28 with TRBJ1-3; D gene unclear. This CDR3 region has 14 residues. Germline loops: CDR1 MDHEN, CDR2 SYDVKM. V was cut by 7 bases and J by 2 bases, with 12 bases left in between. CDR3 loop: CASTSATAGNTIYF. CDR3 DNA sequence: TGTGCCAGCACCTCTGCAACGGCTGGAAACACCATATATTTT.

This clone was counted once. CDR3 bases: TGTGCCAGCTCACCATGCGGGCGGGAGGTCTACAATGAGCAGTTCTTC. Translating gives CASSPCGREVYNEQFF. The rearrangement joins TRBV18 to TRBJ2-1; 8 bases align to TRBD2. The CDR3 length is 16 residues. Germline lookup yields CDR1 KGHSH and CDR2 LQKENI. V lost 2 bases, J lost 3 bases, and 6 bases stayed unmatched.

The table lists this clone with a count of one. The CDR3 DNA sequence: TGCGCCAGCGGGGGACAGGGGTCCTTAGACACTGAAGCTTTCTTT. This codes for CASGGQGSLDTEAFF. The V call is TRBV5-1, the J call TRBJ1-1; 10 bases line up with TRBD1. The V segment lost 7 bases and the J segment 3 bases; nucleotides outside the gene matches: 9. CDR1 is SGHRS, CDR2 YFSETQ, per germline. The CDR3 has 15 amino acids.

The chain joins TRBV29-1 to TRBJ2-7, with D perhaps matching TRBD2 (7 bases). The V gene's germline CDR1 is SQVTM and CDR2 ANQGSEA. Deletions cut 7 bases from V and 0 bases from J, with 16 bases between. The length of the CDR3 is 14 residues. The CDR3 DNA is TGCAGCGGCGGGGGCCAAGGGAGCTCCTACGAGCAGTACTTC. Amino acid sequence: CSGGGQGSSYEQYF.

V usage is TRBV30 and J usage is TRBJ2-6; D tentatively reads TRBD1 or TRBD2 (5 bases each). In germline, CDR1 is GTSNPN, CDR2 SVGIG (reference sequence). The CDR3 runs to 15 residues. V was shortened by 3 bases and J by 2 bases, with 11 bases between the two germline ends. CDR3 DNA sequence: TGTGCCTGGAGCCGAGGGGATCCTGGGGCCAACGTCCTGACTTTC. Translating it yields CAWSRGDPGANVLTF.

The V call is TRBV7-3, the J call TRBJ2-1; D gene ambiguous. Trimming took off 6 bases at V and 0 bases at J, with 15 bases between the two ends. Germline-derived CDR1 and CDR2 are SGHTA and FQGTGA. The CDR3 is 16 amino acids. CDR3 sequence (DNA): TGTGCCAGCAGTTCAGGTGCCCCCAGCTCCTACAATGAGCAGTTCTTC. Translated, it gives CASSSGAPSSYNEQFF.

The chain recombines TRBV2 with TRBJ2-3, with 12 bases fitting TRBD2. This CDR3 spans 17 amino acids. Germline-derived CDR1 and CDR2 are SNHLY and FYNNEI. V was pared by 1 base and J by 4 bases, with 6 bases of the junction left unmatched. CDR3 sequence: CASSEVTSGRMADTQYF. In DNA, the CDR3 is TGTGCCAGCAGTGAAGTGACTAGCGGGAGAATGGCAGATACGCAGTATTTT.

The rearrangement links TRBV10-2 to TRBJ2-7; 8 bases are a match to TRBD2. Trimming took 3 bases from V and 2 from J; bases not matched to a gene: 6. CDR3 length equals 15 residues. In germline, CDR1 is WSHSY, CDR2 SAAADI. CDR3 DNA sequence: TGCGCCAGCAGTGAAGGGATAGCGGGACCCTACGAGCAGTACTTC. Its translation is CASSEGIAGPYEQYF.